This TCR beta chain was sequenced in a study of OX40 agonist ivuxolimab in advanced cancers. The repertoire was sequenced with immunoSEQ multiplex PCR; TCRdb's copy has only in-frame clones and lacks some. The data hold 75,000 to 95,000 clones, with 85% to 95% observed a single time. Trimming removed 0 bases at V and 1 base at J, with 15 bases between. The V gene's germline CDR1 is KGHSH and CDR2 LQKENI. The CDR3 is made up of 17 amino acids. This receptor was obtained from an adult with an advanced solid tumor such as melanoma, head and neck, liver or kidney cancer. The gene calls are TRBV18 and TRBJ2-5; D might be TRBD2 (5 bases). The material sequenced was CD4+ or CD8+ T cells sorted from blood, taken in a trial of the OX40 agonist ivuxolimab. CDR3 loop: CASSPPAGEAVQETQYF. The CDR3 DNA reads TGTGCCAGCTCACCACCGGCTGGGGAAGCGGTCCAAGAGACCCAGTACTTC.